These T cell receptor beta chains were read from a single sample in a study of T-cell reconstitution after alpha-beta-depleted transplantation in children. TCRdb reprocessed the PCR reads with MiXCR, giving one entry per CDR3 protein. This repertoire shows 70,000 to 95,000 distinct CDR3 sequences, about a sixth found once; its top ten account for 50% to 65%. The sample was PBMCs, mostly from graft donor cells, taken 360 days after TCRalphabeta/CD19-depleted stem cell transplant. The receptor set was obtained from a male patient between 2 and 10 years old who had a stem cell transplant for acute lymphoblastic leukemia, so the T cells may come from the graft donor. Each CDR3 is given without its conserved first and last residue. A D gene is named only where the DNA matches it firmly.

V	J	D	CDR3
TRBV3-1	TRBJ2-7	.	ASKVSLASYEQY
TRBV12-3/TRBV12-4	TRBJ1-1	.	ASKPSGWNTEAF
TRBV5-1	TRBJ2-7	TRBD2	ASSFLPTGTSGRPRYEQY
TRBV12-3/TRBV12-4	TRBJ1-1	.	ASSSGRGSTEAF
TRBV11-2	TRBJ2-1	TRBD2	ASSPIGRLMRQTSLDEQF
TRBV5-4	TRBJ2-5	TRBD2	ASSVSSGSRETQY
TRBV10-3	TRBJ2-2	.	AISTDYLGTGELF
TRBV5-5	TRBJ1-5	TRBD1	ASSTGQGYSNQPQH
TRBV12-3/TRBV12-4	TRBJ1-6	TRBD1	ASSPGQPNSPLH
TRBV5-1	TRBJ2-7	.	ASRTTGGKREGRTYEQY
TRBV10-2	TRBJ2-5	.	ASSEGIAVHRKETQY
TRBV13	TRBJ2-4	TRBD1	ASSAGQGLNIQY
TRBV29-1	TRBJ2-1	.	SVGAYNEQF
TRBV19	TRBJ2-1	.	ASKHPVGNNEQF
TRBV19	TRBJ1-2	.	ATTRAEANYGYT
TRBV2	TRBJ2-7	.	ASSERAGAPYEQY
TRBV12-3/TRBV12-4	TRBJ2-3	.	ASTKGFTDTQY
TRBV5-1	TRBJ2-3	TRBD2	ASSLRTSGSGQY